The present T cell receptor beta chain was sequenced within a study of spatial heterogeneity in lung cancer. Study as a whole: Sequenced were any available follow-up PBMC samples, which had been obtained a median of about two years after resection. Study-wide results and limits: At tumor resection, ubiquitous expanded TCRs were detected in blood more often than later.

This clonotype showed up many times. The antigen is not known. TCRdb used MiXCR to reprocess the 5' RACE reads, holding one entry per CDR3 protein. The sample has more than 95,000 distinct CDR3 sequences; more than 10% are singletons. Sample time point: blood at routine non-recurrence follow-up after resection. Unsorted tumor, nontumor lung tissue or cryopreserved PBMC supplied the whole RNA. In germline, CDR1 is SEHNR, CDR2 FQNEAQ (reference sequence). V shed 4 bases and J 7 bases; nucleotides not matched to a gene: 9. CDR3 length equals 17 residues. V usage is TRBV7-9 and J usage is TRBJ2-1, with TRBD2 identical over 14 bases. This specimen consisted of PBMCs, obtained at follow-up. The sequence derives from a male donor with early-stage non-small cell lung cancer. The DNA of the CDR3 is TGTGCCAGCAGCTCCCGACTAGCGGGGGGGCCTCGGAATGAGCAGTTCTTC. Translation: CASSSRLAGGPRNEQFF.